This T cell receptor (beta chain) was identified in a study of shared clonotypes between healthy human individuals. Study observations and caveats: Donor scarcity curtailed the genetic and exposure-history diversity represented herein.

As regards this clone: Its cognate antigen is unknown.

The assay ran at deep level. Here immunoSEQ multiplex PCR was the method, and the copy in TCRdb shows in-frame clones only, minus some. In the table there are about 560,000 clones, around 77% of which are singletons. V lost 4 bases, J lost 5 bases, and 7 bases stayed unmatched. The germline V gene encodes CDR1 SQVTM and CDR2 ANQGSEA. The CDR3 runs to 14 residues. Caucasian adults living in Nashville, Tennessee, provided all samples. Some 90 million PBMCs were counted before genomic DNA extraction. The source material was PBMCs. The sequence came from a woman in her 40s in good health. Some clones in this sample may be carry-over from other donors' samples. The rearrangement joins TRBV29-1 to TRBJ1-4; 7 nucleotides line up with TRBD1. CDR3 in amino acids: CSVADRAGNEKLFF. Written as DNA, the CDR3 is TGCAGCGTTGCTGACAGGGCGGGGAATGAAAAACTGTTTTTT.